The 27 T cell receptor beta chains presented below share a single source sample, sequenced in a study of human T cells and chemical hapten exposure. TCRdb redid the calling of the RACE reads with MiXCR, one entry per CDR3 protein. The table includes approximately 110,000 distinct CDR3 sequences, about 11% detected once. This sample's time point: patch test 1, 2 weeks after DPC sensitization. The treatment denotes: therapeutic diphenylcyclopropenone sensitization with weekly scalp DPC. Sequences were derived from whole blood, sampled in connection with sensitization to the hapten diphenylcyclopropenone (DPC). The receptors were gathered from a woman between 35 and 50 years old with alopecia areata. Some clones in this sample may be carry-over from other donors' samples.

The chain joins TRBV7-2 to TRBJ2-1, with 11 nucleotides matching TRBD2. Losses at the gene ends were 3 bases for V and 9 bases for J; bases not matched to a gene: 13. The length of the CDR3 is 17 residues. CDR1 and CDR2 from the germline V gene are SGHTA and FQGNSA. CDR3: CASSFETSGKSLLEQFF. CDR3 nucleotides: TGTGCCAGCAGCTTCGAGACTAGCGGGAAGTCCCTCCTTGAGCAGTTCTTC.

This clonotype was counted many times. The chain combines TRBV7-2 with TRBJ2-7; D is possibly TRBD2 (7 bases). Trimming left V 5 bases short and J 7 bases short, with 21 bases between. There are 15 residues in the CDR3. The germline V gene encodes CDR1 SGHTA and CDR2 FQGNSA. The CDR3 region has the DNA TGTGCCAGCAGCGGGGGGGGCGGCCCCGGACGAGAGCAGTACTTC. It encodes CASSGGGGPGREQYF.

The chain recombines TRBV5-1 with TRBJ2-5; D uncertain. V gave up 4 bases and J gave up 2 bases, with 9 bases separating them. The CDR3 runs to 13 residues. Germline-derived CDR1 and CDR2 are SGHRS and YFSETQ. CDR3 nucleotides: TGCGCCAGCAGCGGATCAGAGCAAGAGACCCAGTACTTC. It specifies CASSGSEQETQYF.

The chain uses TRBV20-1 and TRBJ1-1; D uncertain. CDR1 is DFQATT, CDR2 SNEGSKA, per germline (reference sequence). The CDR3 contains 12 residues. The ends were cut back, 3 bases at V and 0 bases at J, with 5 bases in the middle. This chain's CDR3 is CSASWVNTEAFF. For the CDR3, the DNA is TGCAGTGCTAGTTGGGTGAACACTGAAGCTTTCTTT.

This clonotype has only a few counts. This chain uses TRBV4-3 with TRBJ2-5, with a weak D call TRBD2 (6 bases). Germline loops: CDR1 LGHNA, CDR2 YSLEER. The CDR3 spans 16 residues. Between the trimmed V and J ends, which lost 3 bases and 5 bases, there was a span of 19 bases. The DNA of the CDR3 is TGCGCCAGCAGCCAGGCGCTAGCGCGGGGCGGGGAGACCCAGTACTTC. This translates into CASSQALARGGETQYF.

This clonotype came up many times. CDR3 DNA sequence: TGTGCCAGCAGCTCCCAGGAGAACACTGAAGCTTTCTTT. This codes for CASSSQENTEAFF. The genes are TRBV7-3 and TRBJ1-1; unclear D gene. This CDR3 is 13 amino acids long. CDR1 and CDR2 from the germline V gene are SGHTA and FQGTGA. V was clipped by 4 bases and J by 1 base, with 7 bases between them.

This clonotype was observed many times. The chain's CDR3 is CASSPPGTTTDTQYF. The CDR3 DNA follows: TGTGCCAGCAGTCCACCGGGGACTACCACAGATACGCAGTATTTT. This chain links TRBV27 with TRBJ2-3, with TRBD2 identical over 7 bases. V gave up 5 bases and J gave up 2 bases; unmatched junction bases: 7. The CDR3 is 15 amino acids. Germline CDR1 MNHEY, CDR2 SMNVEV (reference sequence).

V usage is TRBV5-6 and J usage is TRBJ2-7; 8 nucleotides align to TRBD2. CDR3 length equals 14 residues. The V and J ends lost 0 bases and 3 bases, in that order; junction bases with no gene match: 2. The germline V gene encodes CDR1 SGHDT and CDR2 YYEEEE. CDR3 in amino acids: CASSLGGTSYEQYF. The CDR3 region has the DNA TGTGCCAGCAGCTTGGGCGGGACTAGCTACGAGCAGTACTTC.

V gene TRBV7-2 combines with J gene TRBJ2-3; TRBD1 is a possible D gene (6 bases). The CDR3 has 14 residues. Trimming left V 1 base short and J 7 bases short, with 12 bases between. CDR1 SGHTA and CDR2 FQGNSA come from the germline V gene. The CDR3 here is CASSLVQQGNTQYF. The DNA for the CDR3 is TGTGCCAGCAGCTTAGTCCAACAGGGTAATACGCAGTATTTT.

This clonotype occurred a few times. The chain combines TRBV9 with TRBJ2-2; D not resolved. The germline V gene has CDR1 SGDLS and CDR2 YYNGEE. This CDR3 has 14 residues. Between the trimmed V and J ends, which lost 1 base and 7 bases, there was a span of 11 bases. CDR3: CASSVPVTGGELFF. The CDR3 region has the DNA TGTGCCAGCAGCGTACCGGTGACTGGCGGGGAGCTGTTTTTT.

This clonotype was counted between two and nine times. Mismatch with germline at one junction end may stem from a read error. The chain couples TRBV4-3 to TRBJ1-3, with 7 bases that match TRBD1. The CDR3 has 16 residues. The germline V gene encodes CDR1 LGHNA and CDR2 YSLEER. CDR3 sequence: CASSQNTGDSENTIYF. DNA of the CDR3: TGCGCCAGCAGCCAGAATACAGGGGACTCTGAAAACACCATATATTTT.

The J gene is TRBJ2-1, the V gene TRBV20-1; D might be TRBD2 (6 bases). Germline CDR1 and CDR2: DFQATT and SNEGSKA (reference sequence). This CDR3 has 15 amino acids. Trimming took off 5 bases at V and 1 base at J, with 15 bases between the two ends. The CDR3 here is CSAQGGGSSYNEQFF. The CDR3 DNA reads TGCAGTGCTCAGGGTGGGGGGAGTTCCTACAATGAGCAGTTCTTC.

This clonotype was counted a few times. V and J are TRBV18 and TRBJ2-2, with a possible D match to TRBD2 (6 bases). The V end was cut by 3 bases, the J end by 3 bases, with 14 bases between. This CDR3 spans 16 amino acids. Germline V CDR1 and CDR2: KGHSH, LQKENI. As DNA, the CDR3 is TGTGCCAGCTCACCTCTAGCGTGGCGGGACACCGGGGAGCTGTTTTTT. It encodes CASSPLAWRDTGELFF.

The rearrangement joins TRBV7-9 to TRBJ1-5, with TRBD1 matching 7 bases. The CDR3 is made up of 13 amino acids. The V and J ends lost 8 bases and 3 bases, in that order; junction bases with no gene match: 4. Germline CDR1 reads SEHNR; CDR2 reads FQNEAQ (reference sequence). The CDR3 loop is CASGGQSNQPQHF. The CDR3 DNA reads as TGTGCCAGCGGGGGACAGTCCAATCAGCCCCAGCATTTT.

The rearrangement joins TRBV19 to TRBJ2-1; D remains ambiguous. V lost 6 bases and J 5 bases, leaving 14 bases between the germline ends. Germline assignment: CDR1 LNHDA and CDR2 SQIVND (reference sequence). The CDR3 extends over 14 amino acids. The CDR3 bases are TGTGCCAGTAGAACTGACTTAGCCCACAATGAGCAGTTCTTC. Translating it yields CASRTDLAHNEQFF.

The chain has TRBV5-5 and TRBJ2-1; 7 bases are shared with TRBD1. The CDR3 totals 15 residues. Germline V gene lookup returns CDR1 SGHKS and CDR2 YYEKEE (reference sequence). J lost 3 bases, V lost 4 bases, and 7 bases had no gene match. CDR3 residues: CASSTRDSFYNEQFF. CDR3 bases: TGTGCCAGCAGCACAAGGGACAGCTTCTACAATGAGCAGTTCTTC.

V gene TRBV6-2 or TRBV6-3 combines with J gene TRBJ1-5; unclear D gene. This CDR3 is built from 17 residues. The ends were cut back, 3 bases at V and 2 bases at J, with 17 bases in the middle. Germline values: CDR1 MNHEY, CDR2 SVGEGT. The CDR3 is CASSYGGAPRGNQPQHF. Written as DNA, the CDR3 is TGTGCCAGCAGTTATGGTGGAGCCCCACGGGGCAATCAGCCCCAGCATTTT.

In this sample, this clonotype turned up a few times. This chain uses TRBV11-3 with TRBJ2-5; 12 nucleotides align to TRBD1. V shed 3 bases and J 5 bases; nucleotides not matched to a gene: 4. CDR3 length: 15 amino acids. The germline CDR1 and CDR2 sequences are SGHNT and YENEEA. The CDR3 is CASSLGQGASETQYF. CDR3 nucleotides: TGTGCCAGCAGCTTGGGACAGGGGGCGAGTGAGACCCAGTACTTC.

This clonotype has a count of ten or more. The chain links TRBV29-1 to TRBJ2-3, with 8 bases lining up with TRBD1. Germline trimming cut 4 bases from V and 1 base from J; bases unmatched to any gene: 10. CDR1 SQVTM and CDR2 ANQGSEA come from the germline V gene. This CDR3 is 16 amino acids long. The CDR3 loop is CSVAGGLPAGTDTQYF. CDR3 DNA: TGCAGCGTTGCAGGGGGCCTCCCTGCTGGCACAGATACGCAGTATTTT.

Only a few counts were recorded for this clonotype. The rearrangement uses TRBV19 and TRBJ2-1; D possibly corresponds to TRBD2 (6 bases). This CDR3 is built from 14 residues. V dropped 8 bases and J dropped 0 bases, with 11 bases sitting between them. Germline V gene lookup returns CDR1 LNHDA and CDR2 SQIVND (reference sequence). The CDR3 is CASCAGSSYNEQFF. CDR3 bases: TGTGCCAGTTGTGCGGGGTCCTCCTACAATGAGCAGTTCTTC. Full variable domain (remainder filled in from reference TRBV19 and TRBJ2-1): DGGITQSPKYLFRKEGQNVTLSCEQNLNHDAMYWYRQDPGQGLRLIYYSQIVNDFQKGDIAEGYSVSREKKESFPLTVTSAQKNPTAFYLCASCAGSSYNEQFFGPGTRLTVL.

The V and J genes are TRBV12-3 or TRBV12-4 and TRBJ2-2; tentatively, D is TRBD1 (6 bases). Between the trimmed V and J ends, which lost 5 bases and 5 bases, there was a span of 6 bases. The CDR3 covers 12 residues. The CDR3 nucleotides read TGTGCCAGCAGTGGACAGACCGGGGAGCTGTTTTTT. This codes for CASSGQTGELFF.

This clonotype was counted ten times or more. The chain joins TRBV19 to TRBJ2-1, with D possibly being TRBD2 (6 bases). The germline V gene has CDR1 LNHDA and CDR2 SQIVND (reference sequence). The CDR3 has 15 residues. With 10 bases removed from V and 0 bases from J, the gap between germline ends came to 16 bases. The CDR3: CATRIAVPSYNEQFF. Here the CDR3 DNA reads TGTGCCACCCGGATAGCGGTACCCTCCTACAATGAGCAGTTCTTC.

Worth noting for this clonotype: Because the CDR3 is missing its conserved closing phenylalanine or tryptophan, this is likely a read error. The chain is built from TRBV7-2 and TRBJ2-2; D is perhaps TRBD2 (6 bases). Germline V gene data show CDR1 as SGHTA and CDR2 as FQGNSA. The CDR3 runs 14 residues. Trimming shortened V by 5 bases and J by 4 bases, and 11 bases separated the two germline ends. CDR3 DNA sequence: TGTGCCAGCAGCGGTACCGGGGGCACCGGGGAGCTGTTTTTA. Encoded protein: CASSGTGGTGELFL.

The chain combines TRBV6-1 with TRBJ2-7; D is perhaps TRBD2 (5 bases). This CDR3 is 13 amino acids long. Germline-derived CDR1 and CDR2 are MNHNS and SASEGT. V lost 7 bases, J lost 0 bases, and 10 bases lay in between. The CDR3 sequence is CASKVGISYEQYF. The CDR3 nucleotides read TGTGCCAGCAAGGTCGGGATCTCCTACGAGCAGTACTTC.

This clonotype was seen ten or more times. The chain employs TRBV12-3 or TRBV12-4 and TRBJ2-1, with D perhaps matching TRBD2 (6 bases). V was pared by 6 bases and J by 5 bases, with 14 bases between. CDR3 length: 14 amino acids. The chain's CDR3 is CASSLRRRDNEQFF. In DNA form, the CDR3 reads TGTGCCAGCAGCCTAAGGCGGAGGGACAATGAGCAGTTCTTC.

This clonotype was picked up many times. This chain uses TRBV4-3 with TRBJ1-4; 9 bases map to TRBD1. The trim removed 4 bases at V and 1 base at J, leaving 10 bases unmatched. This CDR3 has 18 residues. Looked up from germline, CDR1 is LGHNA and CDR2 is YSLEER. The CDR3 DNA reads TGCGCCAGCAGCCTGTCCGGGACAGGGCTTGGAACTAATGAAAAACTGTTTTTT. Residues: CASSLSGTGLGTNEKLFF.

In its sample, this clonotype was seen a few times. The V call is TRBV4-1, the J call TRBJ2-7; the match to TRBD1 covers 8 bases. The CDR3 is 15 residues long. Germline CDR1 MGHRA, CDR2 YSYEKL. The junction had 4 bases not matched to a gene; V was cut back by 0 bases and J by 3 bases. CDR3: CASSQEAGGNYEQYF. In nucleotides, the CDR3 is TGCGCCAGCAGCCAAGAGGCAGGGGGCAACTACGAGCAGTACTTC.